The entry that follows covers one T cell receptor (beta chain) sequence. Antigen unknown. The source of the sample is a study of CD8 T cells in ankylosing spondylitis. Study-level findings and limits: The authors reported significant enrichment of disease-linked clones in matched ankylosing spondylitis synovial fluid.

It was by quantitative 5'-RACE with molecular barcodes that TCR beta libraries were made. One entry per CDR3 protein, called by TCRdb with MiXCR from the 5' RACE reads. The sample has about 160,000 distinct CDR3 sequences; 9.8% are singletons. V dropped 4 bases and J dropped 0 bases, with 16 bases sitting between them. The CDR3 contains 17 residues. The material sequenced was blood, either unsorted or a sorted T cell fraction (not recorded which). The chain couples TRBV23-1 to TRBJ1-5; D is possibly TRBD1 (5 bases). TRBV23-1 is an open reading frame whose function is uncertain. The clonotype originates from a female donor with ankylosing spondylitis or in good health (not recorded which). The CDR3 reads CASSLRQFPYSNQPQHF. CDR3 DNA sequence: TGCGCCAGCAGTCTTAGACAGTTTCCTTATAGCAATCAGCCCCAGCATTTT.